The 9 T cell receptor beta chains below were found in one sample sequenced in a study of blood T cell repertoires in COVID-19. Data came from immunoSEQ multiplex PCR; TCRdb stores just in-frame clones and leaves some out. The sample contains approximately 300,000 clones, 85% to 90% of which appear only once. The specimen sequenced was peripheral blood. The source is a woman aged 50 to 65 with COVID-19, enrolled during active disease.

The chain is built from TRBV5-4 and TRBJ2-5; D is possibly TRBD1 (5 bases). The V end was cut by 5 bases, the J end by 5 bases, with 13 bases between. The CDR3 runs 13 residues. The germline V gene has CDR1 SGHNT and CDR2 YYREEE (reference sequence). Here the CDR3 reads CASRFPGLETQYF. The CDR3, as DNA: TGTGCCAGCAGATTCCCAGGGTTGGAGACCCAGTACTTC.

This clone was recorded only once. This chain links TRBV5-1 with TRBJ2-3; 14 bases match TRBD2. J was trimmed by 3 bases and V by 0 bases; bases with no gene match: 0. The CDR3 contains 16 residues. CDR1 and CDR2 (germline): SGHRS, YFSETQ. The CDR3 DNA sequence: TGCGCCAGCAGCTTGGGGACTAGCGGGAGGACAGATACGCAGTATTTT. As protein: CASSLGTSGRTDTQYF.

The rearrangement uses TRBV29-1 and TRBJ1-4, with a weak D call TRBD1 (6 bases). Deletions cut 6 bases from V and 0 bases from J, with 11 bases between. Germline assignment: CDR1 SQVTM and CDR2 ANQGSEA. The CDR3 is 14 residues long. CDR3 in amino acids: CSVKEGATNEKLFF. The CDR3 region has the DNA TGCAGCGTAAAAGAGGGGGCAACTAATGAAAAACTGTTTTTT.

This clone was seen a handful of times. This chain connects TRBV5-5 to TRBJ2-2; 9 bases line up with TRBD2. This CDR3 comprises 18 residues. The germline V gene has CDR1 SGHKS and CDR2 YYEKEE (reference sequence). V lost 4 bases, J lost 5 bases, and 15 bases stayed unmatched. The CDR3 sequence is CASSPVPRWAGGTGELFF. The CDR3, as DNA: TGTGCCAGCAGCCCCGTCCCCCGGTGGGCGGGGGGGACCGGGGAGCTGTTTTTT.

The rearrangement uses TRBV7-9 and TRBJ2-5; 8 nucleotides agree with TRBD1. CDR1 SEHNR and CDR2 FQNEAQ come from the germline V gene (reference sequence). This CDR3 has 16 residues. V gave up 1 base and J gave up 0 bases; unmatched junction bases: 4. The CDR3 region has the DNA TGTGCCAGCAGCTTAGATCAGGGGGCTGACCAAGAGACCCAGTACTTC. Translation gives CASSLDQGADQETQYF.

The chain carries TRBV30 and TRBJ1-1; a possible D gene is TRBD1 (5 bases). Trimming pared 3 bases from V and 0 bases from J, leaving 8 bases between. The CDR3 length is 13 residues. Per the germline V gene, CDR1 is GTSNPN and CDR2 is SVGIG (reference sequence). The CDR3 here is CAWRAQVNTEAFF. CDR3 coding DNA: TGTGCCTGGAGAGCACAGGTGAACACTGAAGCTTTCTTT.

V gene TRBV27 combines with J gene TRBJ2-3, with 7 bases lining up with TRBD1. V dropped 2 bases and J dropped 4; count of bases not matched to a gene: 9. The germline V gene encodes CDR1 MNHEY and CDR2 SMNVEV (reference sequence). The CDR3 is made up of 16 amino acids. In DNA, the CDR3 is TGTGCCAGCAGTTTACTTCACAGGGGTACGCCAGATACGCAGTATTTT. Its translation: CASSLLHRGTPDTQYF.

The J gene is TRBJ1-4, the V gene TRBV5-5; TRBD1 matches at 10 bases. Germline V gives CDR1 SGHKS, CDR2 YYEKEE (reference sequence). Trimming took 3 bases from V and 2 from J; bases not matched to a gene: 7. The CDR3 has 17 amino acids. In nucleotides, the CDR3 is TGTGCCAGCAGCTCAAGACAGGGGGCTCGTACTAATGAAAAACTGTTTTTT. Protein sequence: CASSSRQGARTNEKLFF.

This clone was observed once. The J gene is TRBJ1-1, the V gene TRBV29-1; the D gene is possibly TRBD1 (5 bases). Between the trimmed V and J ends, which lost 4 bases and 3 bases, there was a span of 15 bases. This CDR3 has 14 residues. Germline CDR1 reads SQVTM; CDR2 reads ANQGSEA. The CDR3 DNA sequence: TGCAGCGTTGTGCGGCAGGGTGCCGACACTGAAGCTTTCTTT. Its translation: CSVVRQGADTEAFF.